What follows are 29 T cell receptor beta chains derived from one specimen sequenced in a study of Graves' ophthalmopathy and Graves' hyperthyroidism. The authors amplified TCR beta CDR3 regions from RNA transcripts. The first-round RT-PCR employed HTBI primers together with the Qiagen OneStep RT-PCR kit. A multiplex PCR was then performed as the second round. TCRdb used MiXCR to reprocess the multiplex PCR reads, holding one entry per CDR3 protein. Among about 180,000 distinct CDR3 sequences listed, more than 30% were seen once. The source material was peripheral blood. These receptors all come from a woman aged 40 to 55 with Graves' ophthalmopathy.

This clonotype was observed at least ten times. The chain has TRBV7-9 and TRBJ1-5; 8 bases match TRBD1. The CDR3 extends over 16 amino acids. Looked up from germline, CDR1 is SEHNR and CDR2 is FQNEAQ (reference sequence). Trimming at V came to 4 bases and at J to 6 bases, leaving 11 bases not matched to a gene. In DNA, the CDR3 is TGTGCCAGCAGCTCCAACAGGGGGATCTCCAGTCAGCCCCAGCATTTT. The encoded protein is CASSSNRGISSQPQHF.

This clonotype came up once. The genes are TRBV6-2 or TRBV6-3 and TRBJ1-1, with D perhaps TRBD1 (5 bases). Germline V CDR1 and CDR2: MNHEY, SVGEGT. The CDR3 extends over 15 amino acids. V gave up 4 bases and J gave up 3 bases, with 15 bases separating them. The CDR3 reads CASSSGTYSDTEAFF. Here the CDR3 DNA reads TGTGCCAGCAGTTCCGGGACCTACTCTGACACTGAAGCTTTCTTT.

This clonotype was seen repeatedly, ten times or more. This sequence joins TRBV18 and TRBJ1-1; D is perhaps TRBD1 (5 bases). CDR3 length equals 15 residues. Trimming stripped 3 bases from V and 11 bases from J, with 22 bases between. Germline CDR1 and CDR2: KGHSH and LQKENI. DNA for the CDR3: TGTGCCAGCTCACCCCCATGGGACGGAACGTTGGAGGCTTTCTTT. It specifies CASSPPWDGTLEAFF.

This clonotype was found once. J is TRBJ2-7 and V is TRBV6-5; possibly TRBD1 or TRBD2 for D (5 bases each). V was shortened by 0 bases and J by 2 bases, with 17 bases between the two germline ends. Per the germline V gene, CDR1 is MNHEY and CDR2 is SVGAGI. The CDR3 sequence is 17 residues long. The CDR3 reads CASSYSSKGTSAYEQYF. The CDR3 coding sequence is TGTGCCAGCAGTTACTCTTCCAAGGGGACGTCGGCCTACGAGCAGTACTTC.

This clonotype was picked up many times. The V and J genes are TRBV29-1 and TRBJ2-2; D may be TRBD1 (5 bases). The CDR3 spans 13 residues. V was shortened by 7 bases and J by 1 base, with 10 bases between the two germline ends. Germline V gene lookup returns CDR1 SQVTM and CDR2 ANQGSEA. The CDR3 DNA sequence: TGCAGCGCAGCAACAGGGAACACCGGGGAGCTGTTTTTT. Encoded protein: CSAATGNTGELFF.

The sample holds many counts of this clonotype. The CDR3 DNA follows: TGTGCCATCAGTGACCGGGACAGCAATCAGCCCCAGCATTTT. This translates into CAISDRDSNQPQHF. V is TRBV10-3 and J is TRBJ1-5; D is perhaps TRBD1 (5 bases). This CDR3 has 14 residues. Germline V CDR1 and CDR2: ENHRY, SYGVKD. The V and J ends lost 3 bases and 1 base respectively, with 7 bases between them.

The V gene is TRBV28, the J gene TRBJ2-7; 8 nucleotides line up with TRBD1. Germline V gene sequence: CDR1 MDHEN, CDR2 SYDVKM. The CDR3 is made up of 15 amino acids. V lost 3 bases to trimming and J lost 3 bases; unmatched junction nucleotides: 7. The CDR3 DNA sequence: TGTGCCAGCAGTTTCCGGGGACAGGACCGCTACGAGCAGTACTTC. Its translation is CASSFRGQDRYEQYF. The full variable domain, its missing parts supplied by reference TRBV28 and TRBJ2-7, is DVKVTQSSRYLVKRTGEKVFLECVQDMDHENMFWYRQDPGLGLRLIYFSYDVKMKEKGDIPEGYSVSREKKERFSLILESASTNQTSMYLCASSFRGQDRYEQYFGPGTRLTVT.

This chain joins TRBV12-3 or TRBV12-4 and TRBJ2-7; D might be TRBD2 (6 bases). V was pared by 3 bases and J by 8 bases, with 11 bases between. This CDR3 spans 12 amino acids. CDR3 nucleotide sequence: TGTGCCAGCAGTTTGGAGGGATTGCAGCAGTACTTC. It translates to CASSLEGLQQYF.

The V call is TRBV27, the J call TRBJ1-1; D is possibly TRBD1 (5 bases). CDR3 size: 14 residues. V dropped 5 bases and J dropped 8 bases, with 18 bases sitting between them. CDR1 is MNHEY, CDR2 SMNVEV, per germline (reference sequence). The CDR3 loop reads CASSNYGGTSEAFF. The CDR3 nucleotides read TGTGCCAGCAGTAACTACGGGGGTACCTCCGAAGCTTTCTTT.

Ten or more counts support this clonotype. The rearrangement uses TRBV9 and TRBJ1-1; no clear D. CDR3 length: 13 residues. V was clipped by 2 bases and J by 1 base, with 6 bases between them. Germline V gives CDR1 SGDLS, CDR2 YYNGEE. CDR3 protein: CASSVTGNTEAFF. CDR3 sequence (DNA): TGTGCCAGCAGCGTGACGGGGAACACTGAAGCTTTCTTT.

This rearrangement joins TRBV11-1 to TRBJ2-5, with 14 bases fitting TRBD2. The V gene's germline CDR1 is SGHAT and CDR2 FQDESV (reference sequence). Trimming at V came to 4 bases and at J to 4 bases, leaving 11 bases not matched to a gene. The CDR3 is 18 amino acids. The CDR3 here is CASSSRLAGGPGGETQYF. The CDR3, as DNA: TGTGCCAGCAGCTCCCGACTAGCGGGAGGGCCTGGGGGAGAGACCCAGTACTTC.

The chain employs TRBV7-2 and TRBJ2-7; the D is unclear. V shed 4 bases and J shed 2 bases, with 9 bases lying between them. Germline V gene data show CDR1 as SGHTA and CDR2 as FQGNSA. The CDR3 runs to 13 residues. CDR3 sequence reads: CASSYVMAYEQYF. The DNA of the CDR3 is TGTGCCAGCAGCTACGTTATGGCCTACGAGCAGTACTTC.

At least ten counts were recorded for this clonotype. The chain is built from TRBV28 and TRBJ1-1; unclear D gene. This CDR3 comprises 12 residues. Germline CDR1 MDHEN, CDR2 SYDVKM. Trimming removed 5 bases from V and 11 bases from J, with 15 bases in between. Here the CDR3 DNA reads TGTGCCAGCAGTCGACAATCCCTGCAGGCTTTCTTT. It specifies CASSRQSLQAFF.

This clonotype was seen only once. The CDR3 region has the DNA TGTGCCAGCACTACGGTAGGGGTCCGGGAGCTGTTTTTT. This translates into CASTTVGVRELFF. This sequence joins TRBV6-2 or TRBV6-3 and TRBJ2-2; D is perhaps TRBD1 (5 bases). Germline assignment: CDR1 MNHEY and CDR2 SVGEGT. Trimming removed 7 bases from V and 9 bases from J, with 15 bases in between. This CDR3 contains 13 residues.

This clonotype showed up many times. V and J are TRBV5-1 and TRBJ1-1; D may be TRBD1 (6 bases). The V end lost 4 bases, the J end lost 1 base, and 11 bases lay between the germline ends. Per the germline V gene, CDR1 is SGHRS and CDR2 is YFSETQ. The CDR3 has 14 residues. The CDR3 coding sequence is TGCGCCAGCAGCACGAGGGGGTGGAACACTGAAGCTTTCTTT. Translated: CASSTRGWNTEAFF.

V is TRBV7-3 and J is TRBJ2-7, with 11 bases lining up with TRBD2. The CDR3 runs to 14 residues. V shed 5 bases, J shed 5 bases, and the junction held 5 bases outside the gene matches. Germline-derived CDR1 and CDR2 are SGHTA and FQGTGA. For the CDR3, the DNA is TGTGCCAGCAGCGCAGGGACTAGCGGCAACGAGCAGTACTTC. Its protein product is CASSAGTSGNEQYF. The full variable domain, in which reference TRBV7-3 and TRBJ2-7 provide the parts outside the CDR3, is GAGVSQTPSNKVTEKGKYVELRCDPISGHTALYWYRQSLGQGPEFLIYFQGTGAADDSGLPNDRFFAVRPEGSVSTLKIQRTERGDSAVYLCASSAGTSGNEQYFGPGTRLTVT.

The table lists this clonotype with many counts. A read error may explain this, as a much larger clone is one base away. The chain recombines TRBV29-1 with TRBJ2-7; D is perhaps TRBD1 (6 bases). The CDR3 is 13 residues long. Germline V gene sequence: CDR1 SQVTM, CDR2 ANQGSEA. CDR3 region: CSVGDIFSYVQYF. CDR3 bases: TGCAGCGTAGGGGACATCTTCTCCTACGTGCAGTACTTC.

This clonotype was picked up many times. The chain's CDR3 is CASSKGDTGELFF. CDR3 nucleotides: TGTGCCAGCAGCAAGGGGGATACCGGGGAGCTGTTTTTT. V usage is TRBV28 and J usage is TRBJ2-2; the D gene is possibly TRBD1 (6 bases). V was cut by 6 bases and J by 5 bases, with 10 bases left in between. The CDR3 extends over 13 amino acids. CDR1 MDHEN and CDR2 SYDVKM come from the germline V gene.

This clonotype was found many times. CDR3 sequence (DNA): TGTGCCACCAGTGGGGTTAGGGCACCGTGTGTCTACGAGCAGTACTTC. This codes for CATSGVRAPCVYEQYF. The chain carries TRBV24-1 and TRBJ2-7, with D uncertain. The CDR3 is made up of 16 amino acids. Per germline, CDR1 KGHDR and CDR2 SFDVKD. Trimming removed 5 bases at V and 3 bases at J, with 19 bases between.

In nucleotides, the CDR3 is TGTGCCAGCAGTGAGAGTACAGGAAGCTACACCTTC. Translating it yields CASSESTGSYTF. This chain uses TRBV25-1 with TRBJ1-2, with D maybe TRBD1 (5 bases). The CDR3 is 12 amino acids. Looked up from germline, CDR1 is MGHDK and CDR2 is SYGVNS. Trimming took off 3 bases at V and 9 bases at J, with 11 bases between the two ends.

CDR3: CASSYNAAPTYEQYF. As DNA, the CDR3 is TGTGCCAGCAGCTACAACGCTGCACCGACCTACGAGCAGTACTTC. The V call is TRBV7-8, the J call TRBJ2-7; D gene ambiguous. V lost 4 bases, J lost 2 bases, and 15 bases lay in between. CDR3 size: 15 residues. The germline CDR1 and CDR2 sequences are SGHVS and FQNEAQ.

The sample holds one count of this clonotype. The chain combines TRBV5-5 with TRBJ1-1, with 11 bases fitting TRBD1. This CDR3 contains 15 residues. Trimming removed 4 bases from V and 5 bases from J; junction bases left unmatched: 7. The germline CDR1 and CDR2 sequences are SGHKS and YYEKEE (reference sequence). The CDR3: CASSTGTGGWTEAFF. CDR3 nucleotides: TGTGCCAGCAGCACGGGGACAGGGGGGTGGACTGAAGCTTTCTTT.

V gene TRBV12-3 or TRBV12-4 combines with J gene TRBJ2-6; the D gene is possibly TRBD2 (6 bases). Deletions cut 6 bases from V and 8 bases from J, with 17 bases between. The CDR3 has 15 amino acids. This chain's CDR3 is CASRSRDSLSNVLTF. The CDR3 DNA reads as TGTGCCAGCAGGTCCCGGGACTCCCTCTCCAACGTCCTGACTTTC.

This clonotype was seen repeatedly, ten times or more. The rearrangement joins TRBV3-1 to TRBJ2-7, with 10 bases that match TRBD2. V was clipped by 6 bases and J by 2 bases; unmatched bases: 7. Germline CDR1 is LGHDT and CDR2 is YNNKEL (reference sequence). The CDR3 covers 15 residues. The chain's CDR3 is CASRSLAGATYEQYF. CDR3 bases: TGTGCCAGCAGATCTCTAGCGGGGGCCACCTACGAGCAGTACTTC.

In its sample, this clonotype was seen many times. This chain joins TRBV2 and TRBJ1-5, with D tentatively TRBD1 (6 bases). The CDR3 extends over 15 amino acids. Germline V gives CDR1 SNHLY, CDR2 FYNNEI. The V and J ends lost 4 bases and 3 bases respectively, with 13 bases between them. Here the CDR3 DNA reads TGTGCCAGCAGTGTAGGGCAGGGGCACAATCAGCCCCAGCATTTT. Translated, it gives CASSVGQGHNQPQHF.

This clonotype occurred many times. The rearrangement joins TRBV6-2 or TRBV6-3 to TRBJ1-1; no firm D call. The germline V gene has CDR1 MNHEY and CDR2 SVGEGT. The CDR3 has 13 residues. Trimming removed 2 bases from V and 1 base from J, with 5 bases in between. Written as DNA, the CDR3 is TGTGCCAGCAGTTACCGGTCGAACACTGAAGCTTTCTTT. Translated: CASSYRSNTEAFF.

The V gene is TRBV7-8, the J gene TRBJ1-2, with 9 positions matching TRBD1. Germline V gene lookup returns CDR1 SGHVS and CDR2 FQNEAQ. The CDR3 extends over 13 amino acids. V shed 5 bases and J 8 bases; nucleotides not matched to a gene: 6. CDR3 in DNA: TGTGCCAGCAGCCCCGGGACAGGGAACGGCTACACCTTC. It translates to CASSPGTGNGYTF.

This clonotype was observed at least ten times. V gene TRBV7-8 combines with J gene TRBJ2-5; unclear D gene. This CDR3 has 13 amino acids. Per the germline V gene, CDR1 is SGHVS and CDR2 is FQNEAQ. V was cut by 1 base and J by 4 bases, with 7 bases left in between. The CDR3 bases are TGTGCCAGCAGCTTAGGCGGACCAGAGACCCAGTACTTC. This gives the protein CASSLGGPETQYF.

V gene TRBV6-2 or TRBV6-3 combines with J gene TRBJ1-2; 9 nucleotides match TRBD1. The J segment lost 3 bases and the V segment lost 7 bases, leaving 18 bases of the junction unmatched. Germline V gene lookup returns CDR1 MNHEY and CDR2 SVGEGT. The CDR3 length is 18 residues. The CDR3 DNA reads as TGTGCCAGCAACCCTGGAGGGGGACAGGGTACCTACTACTATGGCTACACCTTC. Translated, it gives CASNPGGGQGTYYYGYTF.